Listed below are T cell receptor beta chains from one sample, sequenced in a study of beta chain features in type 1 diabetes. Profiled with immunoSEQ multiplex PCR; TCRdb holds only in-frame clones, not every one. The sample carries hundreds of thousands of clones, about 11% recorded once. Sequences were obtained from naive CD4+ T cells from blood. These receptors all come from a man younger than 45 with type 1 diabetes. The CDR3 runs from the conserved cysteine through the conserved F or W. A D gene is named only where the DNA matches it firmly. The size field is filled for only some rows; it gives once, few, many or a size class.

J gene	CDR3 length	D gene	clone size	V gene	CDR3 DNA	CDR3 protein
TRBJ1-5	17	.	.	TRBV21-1	TGTGCCAGCAGCCCACCTAGGAGCGGCAATAGCAATCAGCCCCAGCATTTT	CASSPPRSGNSNQPQHF
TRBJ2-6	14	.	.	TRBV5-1	TGCGCCAGCAGCTTAGGGGCTGGGGCCAACGTCCTGACTTTC	CASSLGAGANVLTF
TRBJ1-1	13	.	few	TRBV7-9	TGTGCCAGCAGCTTACAGGGAACCACTGAAGCTTTCTTT	CASSLQGTTEAFF
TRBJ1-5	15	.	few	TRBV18	TGTGCCAGCTCACGGGTAGGCGGGGCAGATCAGCCCCAGCATTTT	CASSRVGGADQPQHF
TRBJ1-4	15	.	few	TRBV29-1	TGCAGCGTTGCTCCGCGAGTGGGGGGTAATGAAAAACTGTTTTTT	CSVAPRVGGNEKLFF
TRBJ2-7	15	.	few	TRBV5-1	TGCGCCAGCAGCTTCAGGCGGGGACCCTCCTACGAGCAGTACTTC	CASSFRRGPSYEQYF
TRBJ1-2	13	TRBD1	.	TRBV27	TGTGCCAGCAGTCCTGGACAGGTCCGGGGCTACACCTTC	CASSPGQVRGYTF
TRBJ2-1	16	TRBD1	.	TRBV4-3	TGCGCCAGCAGCCAATTAGGACAGGATACCTACAATGAGCAGTTCTTC	CASSQLGQDTYNEQFF
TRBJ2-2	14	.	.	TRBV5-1	TGCGCCAGCAGCTTGGCCGGGTTCACCGGGGAGCTGTTTTTT	CASSLAGFTGELFF
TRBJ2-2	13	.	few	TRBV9	TGTGCCAGCAGCGTAGGACAAGCCGGGGAGCTGTTTTTT	CASSVGQAGELFF
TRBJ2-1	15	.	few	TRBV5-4	TGTGCCAGCAGATTCGACAGGCAGAGCTTCAATGAGCAGTTCTTC	CASRFDRQSFNEQFF
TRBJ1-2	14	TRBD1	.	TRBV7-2	TGTGCCAGCAGCTTAGTCGACAGGGGAGGTGGCTACACCTTC	CASSLVDRGGGYTF
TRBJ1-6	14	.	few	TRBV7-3	TGTGCCAGCAGCCCGGGGGGTAAAGGATCACCCCTCCACTTT	CASSPGGKGSPLHF
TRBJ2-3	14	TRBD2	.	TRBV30	TGTGCCTGGAGACTAGCGGGGGGCAGGGATACGCAGTATTTT	CAWRLAGGRDTQYF
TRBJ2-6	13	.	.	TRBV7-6	TGTGCCAGCGGACTGGGCGGGGCCAACGTCCTGACTTTC	CASGLGGANVLTF
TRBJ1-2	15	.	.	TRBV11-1	TGTGCCAGCAGCTTACACTCAGGGTCGGAAGATGGCTACACCTTC	CASSLHSGSEDGYTF
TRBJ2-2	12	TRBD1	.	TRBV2	TGTGCCAGCAGTACAGGGGGAGGGGAGCTGTTTTTT	CASSTGGGELFF
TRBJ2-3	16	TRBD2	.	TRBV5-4	TGTGCCAGCAGCTCGCCAGCGGGGGGGCAGACAGATACGCAGTATTTT	CASSSPAGGQTDTQYF
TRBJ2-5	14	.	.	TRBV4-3	TGCGCCAGCAGCCATGGACGGGGGTTGGGGACCCAGTACTTC	CASSHGRGLGTQYF
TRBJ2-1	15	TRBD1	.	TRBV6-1	TGTGCCAGCAGTGGTCCGACAGGGTATGACAATGAGCAGTTCTTC	CASSGPTGYDNEQFF
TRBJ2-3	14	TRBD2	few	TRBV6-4	TGTGCCAGCAGTGACGCGGGGGGCACAGATACGCAGTATTTT	CASSDAGGTDTQYF
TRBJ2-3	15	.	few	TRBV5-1	TGCGCCAGCAGCTTGCTGGGAGTTAGCACAGATACGCAGTATTTT	CASSLLGVSTDTQYF
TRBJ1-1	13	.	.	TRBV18	TGTGCCAGCTCCCAGGGGCGAGACACTGAAGCTTTCTTT	CASSQGRDTEAFF
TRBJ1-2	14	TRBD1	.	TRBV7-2	TGTGCCAGCAGCCCAAGGACAGGACTAAGTGGCTACACCTTC	CASSPRTGLSGYTF
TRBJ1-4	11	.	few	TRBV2	TGTGCCAGCAGTGAATCCGGAAAACTGTTTTTT	CASSESGKLFF
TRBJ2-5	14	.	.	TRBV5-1	TGCGCCAGCAGCCCAGCCGACAGCTTAGGGACCCAGTACTTC	CASSPADSLGTQYF
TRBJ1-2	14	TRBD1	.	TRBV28	TGTGCCAGCAGTTTATTGGCAGGGGGTAGTGGCTACACCTTC	CASSLLAGGSGYTF
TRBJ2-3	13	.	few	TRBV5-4	TGTGCCAGCAGCTCAACCGGTGAGGGACTTCAGTATTTT	CASSSTGEGLQYF
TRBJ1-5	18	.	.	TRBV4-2	TGTGCCAGCAGCCAAGATGTCAGGAGGGCCGGTTGGAGTCAGCCCCAGCATTTT	CASSQDVRRAGWSQPQHF
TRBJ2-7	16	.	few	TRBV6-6	TGTGCCAGCAGTTCCGTTTTCGGGGAGAATGCCTACGAGCAGTACTTC	CASSSVFGENAYEQYF
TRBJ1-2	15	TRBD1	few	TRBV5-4	TGTGCCAGCAGCCTTTTATCCGGGACAGGGGATGGCTACACCTTC	CASSLLSGTGDGYTF
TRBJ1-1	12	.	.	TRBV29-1	TGCAGCGGGAAACAGGGTGGGACTGAAGCTTTCTTT	CSGKQGGTEAFF
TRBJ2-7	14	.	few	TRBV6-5	TGTGCCAGCAGTTCCTTGACAAACTCCTACGAGCAGTACTTC	CASSSLTNSYEQYF
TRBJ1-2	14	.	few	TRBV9	TGTGCCAGCAGCAAGGGACATTCTAACTATGGCTACACCTTC	CASSKGHSNYGYTF
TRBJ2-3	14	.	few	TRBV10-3	TGTGCCATCGGGTCTTCGTCGGGGTCGGATACGCAGTATTTT	CAIGSSSGSDTQYF
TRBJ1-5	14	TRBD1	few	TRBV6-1	TGTGCCAGCAGACCGACAGGGGTGCTACAGCCCCAGCATTTT	CASRPTGVLQPQHF
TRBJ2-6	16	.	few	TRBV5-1	TGCGCCAGCAGCTTGTACGCGGGAACTGGGGCCAACGTCCTGACTTTC	CASSLYAGTGANVLTF
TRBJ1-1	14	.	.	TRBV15	TGTGCCACCAGCAGAGATGGGAGGGACACTGAAGCTTTCTTT	CATSRDGRDTEAFF
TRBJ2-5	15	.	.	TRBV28	TGTGCCAGCAGTCCCCATCCAGGGGTACAAGAGACCCAGTACTTC	CASSPHPGVQETQYF
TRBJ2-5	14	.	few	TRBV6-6	TGTGCCAGCAGTTGGGGACTGAACCAAGAGACCCAGTACTTC	CASSWGLNQETQYF
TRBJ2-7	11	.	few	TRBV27	TGTGCCAGCAGCACAGGCTACGAGCAGTACTTC	CASSTGYEQYF
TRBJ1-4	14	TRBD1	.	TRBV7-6	TGTGCCAGCAGCTTTGGACAGGTCCGGGAAAAACTGTTTTTT	CASSFGQVREKLFF
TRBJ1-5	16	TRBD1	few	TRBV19	TGTGCCAGTAGTTCGAGCGGAAGGGGGCTTAGTCAGCCCCAGCATTTT	CASSSSGRGLSQPQHF
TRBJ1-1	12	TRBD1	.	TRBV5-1	TGCGCCAGCAGCCGGGACAGAACTGAAGCTTTCTTT	CASSRDRTEAFF
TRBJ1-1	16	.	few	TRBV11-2	TGTGCCAGCAGCTTAGACGGCGGACTACCGTACGAGAAAGCTTTCTTT	CASSLDGGLPYEKAFF
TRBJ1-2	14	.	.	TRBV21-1	TGTGCCAGTAAACTGGGACTCCCAGTACATGGCTACACCTTC	CASKLGLPVHGYTF
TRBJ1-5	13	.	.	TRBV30	TGTGCCTGGAGTGTAAGGCCCCCGGGACCCCAGCATTTT	CAWSVRPPGPQHF